Listed here are 18 T cell receptor beta chains from one sample, sequenced in a study of monozygotic twins with cystic fibrosis. This table comes from immunoSEQ multiplex PCR, and its TCRdb copy is limited to in-frame clones, with some not included. This table holds around 9,500 clones, 98% found once. Source material: blood. The receptor source for this set is a girl between 2 and 10 years old with cystic fibrosis.

This chain links TRBV7-6 with TRBJ1-2; 10 positions agree with TRBD1. Unmatched junction bases numbered 0, after V lost 1 base and J lost 7 bases. The CDR3 runs to 13 residues. The germline V gene encodes CDR1 SGHVS and CDR2 FNYEAQ. The CDR3 bases are TGTGCCAGCAGCTTAGGGGACAGGGGTGGCTACACCTTC. This encodes CASSLGDRGGYTF.

The CDR3 nucleotides are TGTGCCACCAGCAGACAGGAGACGGGACTAGACCACGAGCAGTACTTC. It translates to CATSRQETGLDHEQYF. V and J are TRBV15 and TRBJ2-7; 8 bases match TRBD2. The CDR3 spans 16 residues. The germline V gene encodes CDR1 LNHNV and CDR2 YYDKDF (reference sequence). V shed 2 bases, J shed 5 bases, and the junction held 11 bases outside the gene matches.

The chain employs TRBV6-1 and TRBJ1-5; D remains ambiguous. The CDR3 length is 13 residues. V was shortened by 3 bases and J by 4 bases, with 7 bases between the two germline ends. Germline V CDR1 and CDR2: MNHNS, SASEGT. The CDR3 spells CASSDVSNQPQHF. The CDR3 DNA reads TGTGCCAGCAGTGATGTCAGTAATCAGCCCCAGCATTTT.

The CDR3 is CASSPGGAATGELFF. CDR3 coding DNA: TGTGCCAGCAGTCCCGGGGGGGCCGCCACCGGGGAGCTGTTTTTT. The chain recombines TRBV6-4 with TRBJ2-2; 8 positions match TRBD2. The CDR3 covers 15 residues. V gave up 5 bases and J gave up 4 bases; unmatched junction bases: 6. The germline V gene encodes CDR1 MRHNA and CDR2 SNTAGT.

The rearrangement links TRBV4-1 to TRBJ2-2; D uncertain. Trimming pared 0 bases from V and 7 bases from J, leaving 12 bases between. CDR3 length equals 15 residues. CDR1 is MGHRA and CDR2 is YSYEKL in the germline V gene. CDR3 residues: CASSQDRTVGGELFF. The CDR3 region has the DNA TGCGCCAGCAGCCAAGATCGTACCGTTGGCGGGGAGCTGTTTTTT.

This chain connects TRBV19 to TRBJ2-7; 12 bases are a match to TRBD2. The CDR3 is made up of 15 amino acids. J gave up 5 bases and V 5 bases, and 7 bases lay outside the gene matches. Germline CDR1 and CDR2: LNHDA and SQIVND (reference sequence). CDR3 region: CASSSRTSGADEQYF. The CDR3 DNA follows: TGTGCCAGTAGTTCCCGGACTAGCGGGGCCGACGAGCAGTACTTC.

This rearrangement joins TRBV7-2 to TRBJ2-7; possible D gene TRBD2, 5 bases. This CDR3 spans 13 amino acids. Germline CDR1 SGHTA, CDR2 FQGNSA. Trimming removed 5 bases from V and 4 bases from J, with 12 bases in between. The DNA of the CDR3 is TGTGCCAGCAGCACACGGACTTTATACGAGCAGTACTTC. It is translated as CASSTRTLYEQYF.

This clone showed up just once. The chain carries TRBV29-1 and TRBJ1-1, with D possibly TRBD1 on 6 matching bases. V was clipped by 4 bases and J by 0 bases, with 12 bases between them. Germline V lookup: CDR1 SQVTM, CDR2 ANQGSEA. The length of the CDR3 is 14 residues. CDR3 residues: CSVGAGDVNTEAFF. CDR3 DNA sequence: TGCAGCGTTGGGGCAGGGGACGTGAACACTGAAGCTTTCTTT.

This CDR3 reads CASRDGAGLRTGELFF. CDR3 in DNA: TGTGCCAGCAGGGATGGGGCGGGACTTCGGACCGGGGAGCTGTTTTTT. The gene calls are TRBV27 and TRBJ2-2; D perhaps matches TRBD2 (6 bases). The CDR3 is made up of 16 amino acids. The germline CDR1 and CDR2 sequences are MNHEY and SMNVEV (reference sequence). V shed 6 bases and J shed 5 bases, with 19 bases lying between them.

The rearrangement uses TRBV6-5 and TRBJ1-1, with D maybe TRBD1 (6 bases). The CDR3 loop spans 15 amino acids. The V gene lost 4 bases and the J gene lost 1 base, with 13 bases spanning the gap. Germline loops: CDR1 MNHEY, CDR2 SVGAGI. The CDR3 sequence is CASSSQGQGNTEAFF. In nucleotides, the CDR3 is TGTGCCAGCAGTTCACAGGGTCAAGGGAACACTGAAGCTTTCTTT.

This chain connects TRBV25-1 to TRBJ2-7; 7 bases agree with TRBD1. CDR3 length: 12 residues. Germline CDR1 MGHDK, CDR2 SYGVNS. After removal of 9 bases from V and 7 bases from J, the junction contained 9 bases not matched to a gene. The CDR3, as DNA: TGTGCCAGTATCAACGCAGGGGGTGAGCAGTACTTC. Amino acids: CASINAGGEQYF.

The chain links TRBV7-9 to TRBJ1-1; the D is unclear. The CDR3 runs 16 residues. The V gene's germline CDR1 is SEHNR and CDR2 FQNEAQ (reference sequence). V dropped 4 bases and J dropped 0 bases, with 15 bases sitting between them. This chain's CDR3 is CASSSTLEGLNTEAFF. CDR3 nucleotide sequence: TGTGCCAGCAGCTCTACACTGGAGGGTTTGAACACTGAAGCTTTCTTT.

The V and J genes are TRBV7-8 and TRBJ2-5, with a possible D match to TRBD2 (5 bases). CDR3 length equals 13 residues. V lost 0 bases and J lost 3, with 5 bases in between. The germline gives CDR1 SGHVS, CDR2 FQNEAQ. The CDR3 protein is CASSLAGKETQYF. The CDR3, as DNA: TGTGCCAGCAGCTTAGCCGGGAAAGAGACCCAGTACTTC.

The chain is built from TRBV5-1 and TRBJ1-1; D is unclear. Trimming took 4 bases from V and 1 from J, leaving 8 bases between them. In germline, CDR1 is SGHRS, CDR2 YFSETQ. The CDR3 spans 13 residues. CDR3 DNA: TGCGCCAGCAGCCGGACGGGGAACACTGAAGCTTTCTTT. As protein: CASSRTGNTEAFF.

The genes are TRBV19 and TRBJ1-1; no clear D gene. The CDR3 contains 14 residues. The germline V and J ends were trimmed by 7 bases and 2 bases, with 14 bases remaining between them. Germline assignment: CDR1 LNHDA and CDR2 SQIVND (reference sequence). The DNA of the CDR3 is TGTGCCAGTAATAGGCTGAGGGCCAACACTGAAGCTTTCTTT. Translating it yields CASNRLRANTEAFF. Filled out from reference TRBV19 and TRBJ1-1, the complete variable domain reads DGGITQSPKYLFRKEGQNVTLSCEQNLNHDAMYWYRQDPGQGLRLIYYSQIVNDFQKGDIAEGYSVSREKKESFPLTVTSAQKNPTAFYLCASNRLRANTEAFFGQGTRLTVV.

The gene calls are TRBV7-9 and TRBJ1-2, with 8 bases lining up with TRBD1. The ends lost 5 bases at V and 8 bases at J; junction bases unmatched: 7. Per germline, CDR1 SEHNR and CDR2 FQNEAQ (reference sequence). CDR3 length: 13 amino acids. The CDR3 protein is CASSRQGPEGYTF. In DNA, the CDR3 is TGTGCCAGCAGCCGACAGGGGCCGGAAGGCTACACCTTC.

V is TRBV9 and J is TRBJ2-3; 9 bases are a match to TRBD2. Germline V lookup: CDR1 SGDLS, CDR2 YYNGEE. V lost 4 bases, J lost 0 bases, and 12 bases stayed unmatched. The length of the CDR3 is 18 residues. The CDR3 sequence: CASSRSGASGASTDTQYF. CDR3 DNA: TGTGCCAGCAGCCGAAGTGGGGCTAGCGGGGCTAGCACAGATACGCAGTATTTT.

This clone was counted a single time. The chain employs TRBV6-5 and TRBJ2-1; 8 positions match TRBD2. This CDR3 is built from 14 residues. Germline loops: CDR1 MNHEY, CDR2 SVGAGI. The V segment lost 2 bases and the J segment 9 bases; nucleotides outside the gene matches: 6. CDR3 loop: CASSYLGAGGEQFF. For the CDR3, the DNA is TGTGCCAGCAGTTACCTCGGGGCGGGGGGTGAGCAGTTCTTC.